The present T cell receptor (beta chain) was sequenced within a study of beta chain features in type 1 diabetes. General observations from the study: When Type 1 diabetes patients were examined, their TCRB CDR3s proved moderately but significantly shorter in all four CD4+ subsets.

The junction had 14 bases not matched to a gene; V was cut back by 6 bases and J by 3 bases. The CDR3 is made up of 18 amino acids. Germline V gene lookup returns CDR1 SGHTA and CDR2 FQGTGA. What was sequenced were expressed TCRB transcripts, since all of the isolated RNA had been reverse transcribed. Sequencing used immunoSEQ multiplex PCR; TCRdb keeps in-frame clones, though not all of them. The sample includes hundreds of thousands of clones, around an eighth of them seen just once. On this clone: Its target is not known.

This receptor was identified in a man between 18 and 35 years old with type 1 diabetes. The specimen sequenced was naive CD4+ T cells from blood. The J gene is TRBJ2-2, the V gene TRBV7-3, with 9 bases identical to TRBD2. CDR3 protein: CASSPSSPGLADTGELFF. The CDR3 DNA reads as TGTGCCAGCAGTCCCTCTAGCCCGGGACTAGCAGACACCGGGGAGCTGTTTTTT.